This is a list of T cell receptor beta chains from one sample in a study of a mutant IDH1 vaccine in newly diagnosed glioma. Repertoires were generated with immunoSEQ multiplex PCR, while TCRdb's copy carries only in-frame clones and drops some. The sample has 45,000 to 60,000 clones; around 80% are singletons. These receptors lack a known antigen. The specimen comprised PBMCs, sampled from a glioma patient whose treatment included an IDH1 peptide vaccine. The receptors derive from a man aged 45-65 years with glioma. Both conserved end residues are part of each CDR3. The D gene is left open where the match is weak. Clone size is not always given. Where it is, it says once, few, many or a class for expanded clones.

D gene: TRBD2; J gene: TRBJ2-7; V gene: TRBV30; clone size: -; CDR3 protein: CAWSRTSGAITEQYF; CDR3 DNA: TGTGCCTGGAGTCGGACTAGCGGGGCAATCACCGAGCAGTACTTC
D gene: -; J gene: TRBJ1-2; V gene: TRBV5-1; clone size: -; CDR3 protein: CASSLSTDANYGYTF; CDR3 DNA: TGCGCCAGCAGCTTGTCAACAGATGCTAACTATGGCTACACCTTC
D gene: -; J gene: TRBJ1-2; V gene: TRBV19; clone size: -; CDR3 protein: CASSPSSYGYTF; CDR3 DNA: TGTGCCAGTAGTCCGAGTAGCTATGGCTACACCTTC
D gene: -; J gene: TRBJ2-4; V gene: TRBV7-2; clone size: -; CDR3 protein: CASSPGGLAKNIQYF; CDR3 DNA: TGTGCCAGCAGCCCAGGGGGACTAGCCAAAAACATTCAGTACTTC
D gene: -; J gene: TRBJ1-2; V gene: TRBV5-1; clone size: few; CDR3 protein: CASSLEPASTEGYTF; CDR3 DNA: TGCGCCAGCAGCTTGGAGCCGGCGTCCACCGAGGGCTACACCTTC
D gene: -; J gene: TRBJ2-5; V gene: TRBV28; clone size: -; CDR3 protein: CASSSLTETQYF; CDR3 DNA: TGTGCCAGCAGTTCCCTGACAGAGACCCAGTACTTC
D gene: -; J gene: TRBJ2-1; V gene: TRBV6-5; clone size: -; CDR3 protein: CASGGSHNEQFF; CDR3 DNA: TGTGCCAGCGGGGGGTCTCACAATGAGCAGTTCTTC
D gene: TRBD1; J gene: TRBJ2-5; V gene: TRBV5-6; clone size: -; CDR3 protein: CASSWDRGRGETQYF; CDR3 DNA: TGTGCCAGCAGTTGGGACAGAGGTCGAGGGGAGACCCAGTACTTC
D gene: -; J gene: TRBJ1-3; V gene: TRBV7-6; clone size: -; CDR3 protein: CASRLSSGRSSGNTIYF; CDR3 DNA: TGTGCCAGCAGGCTCTCGTCGGGACGGAGCTCTGGAAACACCATATATTTT
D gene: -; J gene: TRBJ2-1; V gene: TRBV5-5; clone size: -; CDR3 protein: CASSLARLTDEQFF; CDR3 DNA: TGTGCCAGCAGCTTAGCACGCCTTACGGATGAGCAGTTCTTC
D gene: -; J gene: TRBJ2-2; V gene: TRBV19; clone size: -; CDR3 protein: CASSIANRWTGELFF; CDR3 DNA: TGTGCCAGTAGTATCGCGAACAGGTGGACCGGGGAGCTGTTTTTT
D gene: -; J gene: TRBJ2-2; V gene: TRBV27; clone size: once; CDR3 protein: CASSFVRGSGELFF; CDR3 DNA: TGTGCCAGCAGTTTCGTCAGGGGCTCCGGGGAGCTGTTTTTT
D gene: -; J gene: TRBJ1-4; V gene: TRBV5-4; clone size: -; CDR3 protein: CASRIQGPNEKLFF; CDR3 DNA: TGTGCCAGCAGGATACAGGGTCCTAATGAAAAACTGTTTTTT
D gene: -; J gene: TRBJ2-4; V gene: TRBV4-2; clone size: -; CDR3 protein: CASSQEGGAAKNIQYF; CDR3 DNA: TGTGCCAGCAGCCAAGAGGGGGGGGCAGCCAAAAACATTCAGTACTTC
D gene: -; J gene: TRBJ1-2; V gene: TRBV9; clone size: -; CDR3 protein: CASSVGVQGQGYGYTF; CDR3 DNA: TGTGCCAGCAGCGTAGGGGTACAGGGCCAGGGCTATGGCTACACCTTC
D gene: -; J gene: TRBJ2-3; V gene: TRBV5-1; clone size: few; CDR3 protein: CASSLSRGGTDTQYF; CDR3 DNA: TGCGCCAGCAGCTTGTCCCGAGGAGGGACAGATACGCAGTATTTT
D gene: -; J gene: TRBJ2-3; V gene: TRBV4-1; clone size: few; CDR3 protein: CASSQGGADTDTQYF; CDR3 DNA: TGCGCCAGCAGCCAAGGAGGGGCGGACACAGATACGCAGTATTTT
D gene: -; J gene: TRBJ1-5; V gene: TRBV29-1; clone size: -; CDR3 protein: CSVIQGRNQPQHF; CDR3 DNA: TGCAGCGTTATACAGGGTCGCAATCAGCCCCAGCATTTT
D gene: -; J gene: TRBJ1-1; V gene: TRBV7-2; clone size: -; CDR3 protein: CASSPWLNTEAFF; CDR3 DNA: TGTGCCAGCAGCCCCTGGCTGAACACTGAAGCTTTCTTT
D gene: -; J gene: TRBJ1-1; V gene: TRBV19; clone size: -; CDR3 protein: CASSIIGNTEAFF; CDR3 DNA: TGTGCCAGTAGTATAATCGGGAACACTGAAGCTTTCTTT
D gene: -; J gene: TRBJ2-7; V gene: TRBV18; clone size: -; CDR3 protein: CASSPSPTDPDYEQYF; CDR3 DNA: TGTGCCAGCTCACCAAGTCCGACAGATCCAGACTACGAGCAGTACTTC
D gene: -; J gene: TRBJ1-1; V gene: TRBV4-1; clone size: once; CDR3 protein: CASSQAGGKNTEAFF; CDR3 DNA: TGCGCCAGCAGCCAAGCGGGCGGCAAGAACACTGAAGCTTTCTTT
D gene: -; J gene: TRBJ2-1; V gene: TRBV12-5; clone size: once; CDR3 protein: CASGLGLSNEQFF; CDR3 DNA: TGTGCTAGTGGTTTGGGACTATCCAATGAGCAGTTCTTC
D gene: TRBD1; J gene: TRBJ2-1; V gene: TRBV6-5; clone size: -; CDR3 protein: CASSYGDRGIDEQFF; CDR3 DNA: TGTGCCAGCAGTTATGGGGACAGGGGGATTGATGAGCAGTTCTTC
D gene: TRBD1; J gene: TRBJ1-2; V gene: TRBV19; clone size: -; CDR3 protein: CASSTGQGIHGYTF; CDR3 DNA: TGTGCCAGTAGTACGGGACAGGGTATTCACGGCTACACCTTC
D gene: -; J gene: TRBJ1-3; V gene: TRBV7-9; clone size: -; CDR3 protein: CASSRVGNTIYF; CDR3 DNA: TGTGCCAGCAGCCGGGTTGGAAACACCATATATTTT
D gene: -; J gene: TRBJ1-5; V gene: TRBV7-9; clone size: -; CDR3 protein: CASSLEGSQPQHF; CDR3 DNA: TGTGCCAGCAGCTTAGAGGGGAGTCAGCCCCAGCATTTT
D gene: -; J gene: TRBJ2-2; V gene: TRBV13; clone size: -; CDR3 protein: CASSLPQGGTGELFF; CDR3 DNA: TGTGCCAGCAGCTTACCACAGGGAGGCACCGGGGAGCTGTTTTTT
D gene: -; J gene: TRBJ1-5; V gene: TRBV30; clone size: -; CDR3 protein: CAWSVNYNQPQHF; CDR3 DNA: TGTGCCTGGAGTGTAAACTATAATCAGCCCCAGCATTTT
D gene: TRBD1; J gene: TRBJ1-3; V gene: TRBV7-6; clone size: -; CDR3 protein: CASSLVPGQAGNTIYF; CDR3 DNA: TGTGCCAGCAGCTTAGTGCCCGGACAGGCTGGAAACACCATATATTTT
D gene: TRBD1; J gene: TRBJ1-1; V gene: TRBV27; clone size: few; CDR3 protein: CASSWDSLNTEAFF; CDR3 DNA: TGTGCCAGCAGTTGGGACAGTTTGAACACTGAAGCTTTCTTT
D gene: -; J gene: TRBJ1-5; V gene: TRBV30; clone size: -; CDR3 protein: CAWSKVWGQPQHF; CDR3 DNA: TGTGCCTGGAGCAAAGTATGGGGCCAGCCCCAGCATTTT
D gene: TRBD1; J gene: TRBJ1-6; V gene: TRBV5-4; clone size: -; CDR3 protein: CASSLDETGRYSPLHF; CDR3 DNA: TGTGCCAGCAGCTTGGATGAGACAGGGAGGTATTCACCCCTCCACTTT
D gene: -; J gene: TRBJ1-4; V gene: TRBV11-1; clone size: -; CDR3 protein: CASSSGDSSNEKLFF; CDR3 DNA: TGTGCCAGCAGCTCGGGAGACAGCTCTAATGAAAAACTGTTTTTT
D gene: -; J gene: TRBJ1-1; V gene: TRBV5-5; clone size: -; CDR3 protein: CASSLVLAEAFF; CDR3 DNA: TGTGCCAGCAGCTTGGTGCTCGCTGAAGCTTTCTTT
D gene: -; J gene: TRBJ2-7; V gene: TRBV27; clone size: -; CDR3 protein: CASSLRDAYEQYF; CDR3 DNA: TGTGCCAGCAGTCTCCGGGATGCCTACGAGCAGTACTTC
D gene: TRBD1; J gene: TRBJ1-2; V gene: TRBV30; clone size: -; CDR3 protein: CAFSGQGDGYTF; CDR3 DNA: TGTGCCTTCTCTGGACAGGGAGATGGCTACACCTTC
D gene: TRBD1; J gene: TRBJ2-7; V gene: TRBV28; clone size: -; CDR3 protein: CASTRGQAYEQYF; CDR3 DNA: TGTGCCAGCACTCGCGGACAGGCCTACGAGCAGTACTTC
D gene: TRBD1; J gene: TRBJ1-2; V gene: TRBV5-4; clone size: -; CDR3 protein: CASSLRQGSGYTF; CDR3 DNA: TGTGCCAGCAGCTTGCGACAGGGGAGTGGCTACACCTTC
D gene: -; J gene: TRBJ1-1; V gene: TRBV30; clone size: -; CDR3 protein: CAWSGGVTEAFF; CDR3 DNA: TGTGCCTGGAGTGGTGGGGTCACTGAAGCTTTCTTT
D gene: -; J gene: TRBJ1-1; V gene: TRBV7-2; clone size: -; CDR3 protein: CASSSHGGLNTEAFF; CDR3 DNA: TGTGCCAGCAGCTCGCATGGGGGATTGAACACTGAAGCTTTCTTT
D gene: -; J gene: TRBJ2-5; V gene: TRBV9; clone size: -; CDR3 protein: CASSVVGAGETQYF; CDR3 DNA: TGTGCCAGCAGCGTAGTGGGCGCCGGGGAGACCCAGTACTTC
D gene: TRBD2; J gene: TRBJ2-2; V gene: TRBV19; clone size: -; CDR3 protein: CASRPRVGSGGLNTGELFF; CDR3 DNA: TGTGCCAGTAGGCCTCGCGTGGGTAGCGGGGGTCTAAACACCGGGGAGCTGTTTTTT
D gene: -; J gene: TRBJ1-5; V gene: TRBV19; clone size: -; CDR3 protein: CASSIGVTPSNQPQHF; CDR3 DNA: TGTGCCAGTAGTATAGGAGTAACACCCAGCAATCAGCCCCAGCATTTT
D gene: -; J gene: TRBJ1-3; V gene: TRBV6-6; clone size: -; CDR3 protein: CASGTLRNTIYF; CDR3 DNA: TGTGCCAGCGGCACCCTTAGGAACACCATATATTTT
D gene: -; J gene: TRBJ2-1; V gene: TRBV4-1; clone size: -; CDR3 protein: CASSQRVGEQFF; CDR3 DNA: TGCGCCAGCAGCCAACGGGTTGGTGAGCAGTTCTTC
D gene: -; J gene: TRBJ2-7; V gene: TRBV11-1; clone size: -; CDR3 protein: CASSLAGRSYEQYF; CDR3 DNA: TGTGCCAGCAGCTTAGCTGGTCGATCCTACGAGCAGTACTTC
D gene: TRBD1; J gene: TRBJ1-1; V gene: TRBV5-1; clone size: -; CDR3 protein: CASRFGQDKIMNTEAFF; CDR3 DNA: TGCGCCAGCAGGTTCGGACAGGATAAAATCATGAACACTGAAGCTTTCTTT
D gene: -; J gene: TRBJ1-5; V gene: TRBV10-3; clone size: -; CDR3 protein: CAISELGGADNQPQHF; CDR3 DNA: TGTGCCATCAGCGAGTTAGGAGGGGCGGACAATCAGCCCCAGCATTTT
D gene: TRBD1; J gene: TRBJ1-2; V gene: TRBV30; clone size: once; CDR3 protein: CAWSSGTGHYGYTF; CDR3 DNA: TGTGCCTGGAGTTCCGGGACAGGGCACTATGGCTACACCTTC
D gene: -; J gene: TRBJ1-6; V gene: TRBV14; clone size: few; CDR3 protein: CASSQETGNSPLHF; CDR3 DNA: TGTGCCAGCAGCCAAGAAACCGGCAATTCACCCCTCCACTTT
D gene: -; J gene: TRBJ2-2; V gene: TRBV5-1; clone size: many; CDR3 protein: CASSWTAANTGELFF; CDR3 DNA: TGCGCCAGCAGCTGGACGGCTGCGAACACCGGGGAGCTGTTTTTT
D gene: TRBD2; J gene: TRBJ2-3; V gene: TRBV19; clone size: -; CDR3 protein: CASNQRGEKDTQYF; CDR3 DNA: TGTGCCAGTAATCAGCGGGGGGAAAAAGATACGCAGTATTTT
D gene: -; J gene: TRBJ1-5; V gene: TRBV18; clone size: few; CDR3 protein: CASSPPLAGGSGNQPQHF; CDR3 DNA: TGTGCCAGCTCACCACCGCTGGCGGGCGGTTCAGGCAATCAGCCCCAGCATTTT
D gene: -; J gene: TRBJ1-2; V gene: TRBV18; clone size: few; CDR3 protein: CASSPRSGTGGYTF; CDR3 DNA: TGTGCCAGCTCACCACGGTCAGGGACCGGGGGCTACACCTTC
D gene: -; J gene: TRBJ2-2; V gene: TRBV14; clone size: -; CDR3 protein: CASAGHPTGELFF; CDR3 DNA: TGTGCCAGCGCGGGACATCCCACCGGGGAGCTGTTTTTT
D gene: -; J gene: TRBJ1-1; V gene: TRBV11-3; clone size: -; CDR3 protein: CASSPQGKTEAFF; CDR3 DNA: TGTGCCAGCAGCCCCCAGGGTAAGACTGAAGCTTTCTTT